This TCR beta chain was sequenced for a study of T cell responses to AZD1222 COVID-19 vaccine. The study, taken as a whole, reports: Spike-specific TCR breadth and depth both grew after two AZD1222 doses. Seropositivity was recorded at baseline in only a handful of AZD1222 recipients. Scientists sampled the repertoires only once the peak T cell response had passed. Vaccine-associated CD4 TCRs ranged over spike, dominating at 160-218 and 743-854.

Comment on this clone: Its antigen is as yet unknown.

Some clones are missing from TCRdb's copy, which holds only in-frame ones; the method was immunoSEQ multiplex PCR. Of about 87,000 clones listed, approximately 88% are singletons. The CDR3 spans 15 residues. Trimming pared 4 bases from V and 0 bases from J, leaving 13 bases between. Germline values: CDR1 KGHSH, CDR2 LQKENI. This material consisted of peripheral blood, taken on day 0 of AZD1222 vaccination. The clonotype was recovered from an adult in good health. The V gene is TRBV18, the J gene TRBJ2-7; unclear D gene. CDR3 protein: CASSRAADRSYEQYF. In DNA, the CDR3 is TGTGCCAGCTCACGGGCCGCTGACCGCTCCTACGAGCAGTACTTC.